The rows below give T cell receptor delta chains drawn from one sample of a study of gamma-delta T cells after stem cell transplantation. TCRdb processed the RT-PCR reads again with the CATT caller. This table holds 1,300 or so delta-chain clones, roughly a sixth found once. Sequenced material: gamma-delta T cells. Source of these receptors: a human donor. It is not recorded whose cells these are; they may come from a transplant donor. Both conserved end residues are part of each CDR3. D genes are given only for firm matches. Clone size is given for some rows only: seen once, a few or many times, or a class if the clone is expanded.

V gene	CDR3 length	clone size	J gene	D gene	CDR3 protein	CDR3 DNA
TRDV2	14	large	TRDJ1	NA	CACDTVGKGDKLIF	TGTGCCTGTGACACCGTGGGGAAAGGTGATAAACTCATCTTT
TRDV2	15	hyperexpanded	TRDJ1	TRDD3	CACDTLGEGADKLIF	TGTGCCTGTGACACGTTGGGGGAAGGCGCCGATAAACTCATCTTT
TRDV2	16	NA	TRDJ1	NA	CACDTVGASYTDKLIF	TGTGCCTGTGACACCGTGGGGGCCTCGTACACCGATAAACTCATCTTT
TRDV2	16	large	TRDJ1	TRDD3	CACDLLGDTDTDKLIF	TGTGCCTGTGACCTACTGGGGGATACTGACACCGATAAACTCATCTTT
TRDV2	17	few	TRDJ1	TRDD3	CACDSMGEQQYTDKLIF	TGTGCCTGTGACTCTATGGGGGAACAGCAATACACCGATAAACTCATCTTT
TRDV2	16	large	TRDJ1	TRDD3	CACDPLVLGDTPKLIF	TGTGCCTGTGACCCCCTAGTACTGGGGGATACTCCTAAACTCATCTTT
TRDV2	17	large	TRDJ1	TRDD3	CACDTLSLGVYTDKLIF	TGTGCCTGTGACACCCTTTCGCTGGGGGTCTACACCGATAAACTCATCTTT
TRDV2	17	NA	TRDJ1	TRDD3	CACDTVGGYENTDKLIF	TGTGCCTGTGACACCGTGGGGGGATATGAGAACACCGATAAACTCATCTTT
TRDV2	23	NA	TRDJ1	TRDD3	CACDTLSYESRLGIHEYTDKLIF	TGTGCCTGTGACACGCTCTCCTACGAAAGCAGACTGGGGATACACGAGTACACCGATAAACTCATCTTT
TRDV2	16	few	TRDJ1	TRDD3	CACEEWGTRYTDKLIF	TGTGCCTGTGAGGAGTGGGGGACTAGGTACACCGATAAACTCATCTTT
TRDV2	15	large	TRDJ1	TRDD3	CACLVLGDKEGKLIF	TGTGCCTGTCTAGTACTGGGGGATAAGGAGGGTAAACTCATCTTT
TRDV1	25	NA	TRDJ1	NA	CALGAHLPTAKILLGARADTDKLIF	TGTGCTCTTGGGGCCCATCTTCCTACGGCGAAAATATTACTGGGGGCCCGGGCAGACACCGATAAACTCATCTTT
TRDV2	13	NA	TRDJ1	NA	CACDALRTDKLIF	TGTGCCTGTGACGCACTTCGAACCGATAAACTCATCTTT
TRDV2	19	few	TRDJ1	NA	CACDTVYLEGARQTDKLIF	TGTGCCTGTGACACCGTTTATTTAGAGGGGGCCCGCCAGACCGATAAACTCATCTTT
TRDV2	20	NA	TRDJ1	NA	CACDRIVSPQSQDNTDKLIF	TGTGCCTGTGACCGTATAGTCTCTCCCCAATCTCAAGACAACACCGATAAACTCATCTTT
TRDV2	19	few	TRDJ1	TRDD3	CACDTLLGDTQGNTDKLIF	TGTGCCTGTGACACTCTACTGGGGGATACGCAAGGTAACACCGATAAACTCATCTTT
TRDV2	21	few	TRDJ1	TRDD3	CACDTLNPLSVLGEYTDKLIF	TGCGCCTGTGACACCTTAAATCCTCTCTCCGTACTGGGGGAGTACACCGATAAACTCATCTTT
TRDV2	16	medium-sized	TRDJ1	TRDD3	CACDTLGDTETDKLIF	TGTGCCTGTGACACGCTGGGGGATACAGAGACGGATAAACTCATCTTT
TRDV2	15	few	TRDJ1	TRDD3	CACDLLGDPPSKLIF	TGTGCCTGTGATTTACTGGGGGACCCACCGTCTAAACTCATCTTT
TRDV2	16	few	TRDJ1	NA	CACDTVGVLDTDKLIF	TGTGCCTGTGACACCGTCGGGGTCCTGGACACCGATAAACTCATCTTT
TRDV2	14	few	TRDJ1	TRDD3	CACDTLGIPDKLIF	TGTGCCTGTGACACGCTCGGGATACCCGATAAACTCATCTTT
TRDV2	14	NA	TRDJ1	NA	CACDPLVYTDKLIF	TGTGCCTGTGACCCACTGGTGTACACCGATAAACTCATCTTT
TRDV2	16	NA	TRDJ1	TRDD3	CACSVLGAKGTDKLIF	TGTGCCTGCTCCGTACTGGGGGCGAAAGGCACCGATAAACTCATCTTT
TRDV2	22	NA	TRDJ1	TRDD3	CACDTLILGDTPTNMDPDKLIF	TGTGCCTGTGACACCCTTATACTGGGGGATACGCCCACTAATATGGACCCCGATAAACTCATCTTT
TRDV2	19	NA	TRDJ1	TRDD3	CACDTVRLGDTPDADKLIF	TGTGCCTGTGACACCGTTCGACTGGGGGATACGCCGGATGCCGATAAACTCATCTTT
TRDV2	17	few	TRDJ1	TRDD3	CACDTVGGYADTDKLIF	TGTGCCTGTGACACTGTCGGGGGATACGCGGACACCGATAAACTCATCTTT
TRDV2	18	few	TRDJ3	NA	CACDIVRPGSWDTRQMFF	TGTGCCTGTGACATCGTCCGACCAGGGTCCTGGGACACCCGACAGATGTTTTTC
TRDV2	25	NA	TRDJ1	NA	CARDRLTPSSTRITGGIMTPDKLIF	TGTGCCCGTGACCGCTTGACACCTTCCTCTACTAGGATTACTGGGGGGATCATGACCCCCGATAAACTCATCTTT
TRDV2	15	NA	TRDJ1	TRDD3	CACDTVGDRPDKLIF	TGTGCCTGTGACACCGTCGGGGATAGACCTGATAAACTCATCTTT
TRDV2	19	medium-sized	TRDJ1	TRDD3	CACDTVMGDTRKYTDKLIF	TGTGCCTGTGACACCGTTATGGGGGATACTCGGAAATACACCGATAAACTCATCTTT
TRDV2	17	medium-sized	TRDJ1	TRDD3	CACDYVLGDTHGDKLIF	TGTGCCTGTGACTACGTACTGGGGGATACGCACGGCGATAAACTCATCTTT
TRDV2	17	large	TRDJ1	NA	CACDTLGGSVDTDKLIF	TGTGCCTGTGACACTCTAGGGGGCTCCGTCGACACCGATAAACTCATCTTT
TRDV2	17	few	TRDJ1	NA	CACDPLKLSGSTDKLIF	TGTGCCTGTGATCCCCTCAAACTGTCTGGATCCACCGATAAACTCATCTTT
TRDV2	18	few	TRDJ1	TRDD3	CACDMMGDTRSGPDKLIF	TGTGCCTGTGACATGATGGGGGATACGCGTTCTGGGCCTGATAAACTCATCTTT
TRDV2	20	NA	TRDJ1	NA	CACDPIRKLVDRMETDKLIF	TGTGCCTGCGACCCGATCCGAAAACTGGTGGATAGAATGGAGACCGATAAACTCATCTTT
TRDV2	19	few	TRDJ3	TRDD3	CACEKLGDTGSWDTRQMFF	TGTGCCTGTGAAAAACTGGGGGATACGGGCTCCTGGGACACCCGACAGATGTTTTTC
TRDV2	16	NA	TRDJ3	NA	CACDTVGSWDTRQMFF	TGTGCCTGTGACACCGTTGGCTCCTGGGACACCCGACAGATGTTTTTC
TRDV2	20	few	TRDJ1	NA	CACDTVPTPAGGKSTDKLIF	TGTGCCTGTGACACCGTTCCTACGCCCGCCGGGGGAAAAAGTACCGATAAACTCATCTTT
TRDV2	20	large	TRDJ1	TRDD3	CACDTVGVVLGDTHTDKLIF	TGTGCCTGTGACACCGTTGGGGTGGTACTGGGGGATACTCACACCGATAAACTCATCTTT
TRDV2	14	NA	TRDJ1	TRDD3	CACDGLGGPDKLIF	TGTGCCTGTGATGGCCTGGGGGGTCCCGATAAACTCATCTTT
TRDV1	17	few	TRDJ1	NA	CALGDPYGRQYTDKLIF	TGTGCTCTTGGGGATCCATACGGGAGGCAGTACACCGATAAACTCATCTTT
TRDV1	17	NA	TRDJ1	TRDD3	CALGELLGYWGLAKLIF	TGTGCTCTTGGGGAACTCCTAGGGTACTGGGGACTCGCCAAACTCATCTTT
TRDV2	19	few	TRDJ1	TRDD3	CACDTVNGGYAPTDDKLIF	TGTGCCTGTGACACCGTAAATGGGGGATACGCCCCAACTGATGATAAACTCATCTTT
TRDV2	14	once	TRDJ1	NA	CACDTVSNTDKLIF	TGTGCCTGTGACACCGTTTCCAACACCGATAAACTCATCTTT
TRDV2	16	large	TRDJ1	TRDD3	CACDNLGDTRTDKLIF	TGTGCCTGTGACAACTTGGGGGATACGCGCACCGATAAACTCATCTTT
TRDV2	20	NA	TRDJ3	TRDD3	CACDTGTGGPFSWDTRQMFF	TGTGCCTGTGACACGGGGACTGGGGGACCATTCTCCTGGGACACCCGACAGATGTTTTTC
TRDV2	22	NA	TRDJ1	TRDD3	CACDTLLLGDTPTKMDTYTLIF	TGTGCCTGTGACACCCTTCTACTGGGGGATACGCCCACTAAGATGGACACCTATACACTCATCTTT
TRDV2	17	large	TRDJ1	TRDD3	CACDTVSRGIRQAKLIF	TGTGCCTGTGACACCGTTTCCCGGGGGATACGTCAAGCAAAACTCATCTTT
TRDV2	20	large	TRDJ3	TRDD3	CACDTGPWGLSSWDTRQMFF	TGTGCCTGTGACACCGGTCCCTGGGGGTTGAGCTCCTGGGACACCCGACAGATGTTTTTC
TRDV2	18	few	TRDJ1	TRDD3	CACDTVGLGDTETDKLIF	TGTGCCTGTGACACCGTAGGACTGGGGGATACTGAAACCGATAAACTCATCTTT
TRDV2	19	large	TRDJ1	TRDD3	CACESLRSTGGYAADKLIF	TGTGCCTGTGAGTCCCTACGAAGTACTGGGGGATACGCTGCCGATAAACTCATCTTT
TRDV2	14	NA	TRDJ1	NA	CACGRVTAKDKLIF	TGTGCCTGTGGCAGGGTTACTGCCAAGGATAAACTCATCTTT
TRDV2	19	medium-sized	TRDJ1	TRDD3	CACDEIRTGGYAPTDKLIF	TGTGCCTGTGACGAGATCCGTACTGGGGGATACGCTCCCACCGATAAACTCATCTTT
TRDV2	20	NA	TRDJ1	TRDD3	CACDTVGGGYARSYTDKLIF	TGTGCCTGTGACACCGTTGGCGGGGGATACGCGCGTTCGTACACCGATAAACTCATCTTT
TRDV2	19	medium-sized	TRDJ3	NA	CACDTVEILYSWDTRQMFF	TGTGCCTGTGACACCGTGGAGATACTTTACTCCTGGGACACCCGACAGATGTTTTTC
TRDV2	18	NA	TRDJ1	NA	CACDTVRGYVVNTDKLIF	TGTGCCTGTGACACCGTCCGGGGCTACGTCGTCAACACCGATAAACTCATCTTT
TRDV2	20	NA	TRDJ3	TRDD3	CACDALLGDTLPWDTRQMFF	TGTGCCTGTGACGCCTTACTGGGGGATACGCTTCCCTGGGACACCCGACAGATGTTTTTC